The T cell receptor beta chain described here comes from a study of identical twins. Findings and caveats of the study: Without tracking the same donors, conclusions rested on cross-sectional statistical analysis.

TCRdb re-called the 5' RACE reads through MiXCR, storing one row per CDR3 protein. Found here are 690,000 or so distinct CDR3 sequences, approximately 9% of them singletons; the top ten hold approximately 0.89%. This CDR3 contains 14 residues. With 5 bases clipped from V and 6 bases from J, the junction kept 10 bases outside the gene matches. Germline V CDR1 and CDR2: SEHNR, FQNEAQ (reference sequence). This clonotype was seen at least ten times. As yet, its antigen is unknown. These data were likewise used in another study, on yellow fever vaccine responses in identical twins.

The source of this sequence is a young woman in good health. This chain uses TRBV7-9 with TRBJ2-7, with 7 bases lining up with TRBD2. Material: PBMCs. DNA of the CDR3: TGTGCCAGCAGCGGCGGGACTATCAGTCTCGAGCAGTACTTC. Amino acid sequence: CASSGGTISLEQYF.